The next 26 T cell receptor beta chains were all read from a single sample in a study of shared clonotypes between healthy human individuals. Sequencing used immunoSEQ multiplex PCR; TCRdb keeps in-frame clones, though not all of them. Among about 2 million clones listed, 85% to 95% were seen once. Naive CD8 cells comprised CD45RO-negative, CCR7-positively selected cells, excluding terminally differentiated effector memory CD45RA+ cells. Specimen: naive CD8+ T cells sorted from blood. Every receptor here comes from a man in his late teens or twenties in good health.

The chain employs TRBV15 and TRBJ2-1; D not resolved. Trimming took off 5 bases at V and 0 bases at J, with 11 bases between the two ends. The CDR3 is 15 residues long. CDR1 and CDR2 (germline): LNHNV, YYDKDF (reference sequence). In DNA form, the CDR3 reads TGTGCCACCAGCGGCCGTTCCCCCTCCTACAATGAGCAGTTCTTC. Translated, it gives CATSGRSPSYNEQFF.

V is TRBV2 and J is TRBJ2-7, with D perhaps matching TRBD2 (6 bases). Germline-derived CDR1 and CDR2 are SNHLY and FYNNEI. The CDR3 has 17 residues. The germline V and J ends were trimmed by 0 bases and 4 bases, with 19 bases remaining between them. The CDR3 sequence: CASSEALPGPSGYEQYF. DNA for the CDR3: TGTGCCAGCAGTGAAGCGCTTCCGGGGCCCAGCGGGTACGAGCAGTACTTC.

This chain uses TRBV5-6 with TRBJ1-1; the D is unclear. The germline V and J ends were trimmed by 4 bases and 5 bases, with 18 bases remaining between them. Per germline, CDR1 SGHDT and CDR2 YYEEEE. This CDR3 region has 15 residues. As DNA, the CDR3 is TGTGCCAGCAGCAGCCTCACCTTTATGCGTACTGAAGCTTTCTTT. This translates into CASSSLTFMRTEAFF. The whole variable domain, remainder taken from reference TRBV5-6 and TRBJ1-1, is DAGVTQSPTHLIKTRGQQVTLRCSPKSGHDTVSWYQQALGQGPQFIFQYYEEEERQRGNFPDRFSGHQFPNYSSELNVNALLLGDSALYLCASSSLTFMRTEAFFGQGTRLTVV.

The chain combines TRBV2 with TRBJ1-2; D is perhaps TRBD1 (5 bases). This CDR3 has 14 residues. Trimming stripped 7 bases from V and 2 bases from J, with 14 bases between. Germline assignment: CDR1 SNHLY and CDR2 FYNNEI. This CDR3 reads CASISWGENYGYTF. The CDR3 DNA sequence: TGTGCCAGCATCAGTTGGGGGGAGAACTATGGCTACACCTTC.

Here the CDR3 DNA reads TGTGCCTGGATGTTCGGGGGGGCCAATGAGCAGTTCTTC. Encoded protein: CAWMFGGANEQFF. The genes are TRBV30 and TRBJ2-1; TRBD2 matches at 8 bases. The CDR3 extends over 13 amino acids. The ends lost 4 bases at V and 6 bases at J; junction bases unmatched: 5. Germline V gene lookup returns CDR1 GTSNPN and CDR2 SVGIG (reference sequence).

The CDR3 spells CASSLRDGQETQYF. In DNA form, the CDR3 reads TGTGCCAGCAGCTTGAGGGACGGGCAAGAGACCCAGTACTTC. The gene calls are TRBV5-8 and TRBJ2-5, with D possibly called TRBD1 or TRBD2 (5 bases each). The CDR3 contains 14 residues. Trimming took 1 base from V and 2 from J, leaving 9 bases between them. Germline V gene data show CDR1 as SGHTS and CDR2 as YDEGEE. Looking up the rest from reference TRBV5-8 and TRBJ2-5 gives the full variable domain: EAGVTQSPTHLIKTRGQQATLRCSPISGHTSVYWYQQALGLGLQFLLWYDEGEERNRGNFPPRFSGRQFPNYSSELNVNALELEDSALYLCASSLRDGQETQYFGPGTRLLVL.

CDR3 bases: TGTGCCAGCAGTGAAGGGGGCGTGAGCCTTTACGAGCAGTACTTC. It is translated as CASSEGGVSLYEQYF. The chain carries TRBV25-1 and TRBJ2-7; perhaps TRBD1 as D (6 bases). Trimming took 2 bases from V and 4 from J, leaving 15 bases between them. CDR3 length: 15 amino acids. Germline V gene data show CDR1 as MGHDK and CDR2 as SYGVNS.

This clone has more than one count but fewer than ten. The rearrangement joins TRBV28 to TRBJ1-5, with 9 bases aligning to TRBD1. This CDR3 has 13 residues. Germline CDR1 MDHEN, CDR2 SYDVKM. Trimming removed 6 bases from V and 5 bases from J; junction bases left unmatched: 2. CDR3 nucleotide sequence: TGTGCCAGCAGACGGACAGGGGATCAGCCCCAGCATTTT. Its protein is CASRRTGDQPQHF.

This clone was seen more than once but under ten times. The chain employs TRBV29-1 and TRBJ2-3, with D perhaps matching TRBD1 (6 bases). The CDR3 covers 13 residues. Deletions cut 7 bases from V and 7 bases from J, with 18 bases between. CDR1 SQVTM and CDR2 ANQGSEA come from the germline V gene. CDR3 sequence reads: CSGQIGQPNTQYF. Written as DNA, the CDR3 is TGCAGCGGACAAATCGGACAGCCAAATACGCAGTATTTT.

The rearrangement links TRBV15 to TRBJ1-5; no clear D. In germline, CDR1 is LNHNV, CDR2 YYDKDF (reference sequence). V was shortened by 3 bases and J by 0 bases, with 12 bases between the two germline ends. CDR3 length: 16 residues. The CDR3 sequence: CATSRAVAVSNQPQHF. The CDR3 DNA reads as TGTGCCACCAGCAGGGCGGTTGCTGTTAGCAATCAGCCCCAGCATTTT.

The chain carries TRBV7-6 and TRBJ2-7; D ambiguous. Trimming shortened V by 0 bases and J by 6 bases, and 9 bases separated the two germline ends. CDR3 size: 13 residues. The germline V gene has CDR1 SGHVS and CDR2 FNYEAQ. The CDR3 sequence is CASSLATSLEQYF. In DNA, the CDR3 is TGTGCCAGCAGCTTAGCTACCAGTCTCGAGCAGTACTTC.

The chain joins TRBV9 to TRBJ1-1; no firm D call. The V and J ends lost 0 bases and 4 bases respectively, with 10 bases between them. The CDR3 sequence is 14 residues long. Germline CDR1 reads SGDLS; CDR2 reads YYNGEE. CDR3 sequence: CASSVGVLVTEAFF. The CDR3, as DNA: TGTGCCAGCAGCGTAGGAGTATTGGTCACTGAAGCTTTCTTT.

As for this clone: Other DNA sequences in this sample translate to the same CDR3. The rearrangement uses TRBV5-4 and TRBJ1-3; D gene uncertain. Trimming shortened V by 0 bases and J by 0 bases, and 4 bases separated the two germline ends. Per germline, CDR1 SGHNT and CDR2 YYREEE (reference sequence). The CDR3 sequence is 14 residues long. CDR3 nucleotides: TGTGCCAGCAGCTTGGGAAGCTCTGGAAACACCATATATTTT. This translates into CASSLGSSGNTIYF.

The chain employs TRBV30 and TRBJ2-7; 7 bases are a match to TRBD1. There are 13 residues in the CDR3. Unmatched junction bases numbered 6, after V lost 0 bases and J lost 7 bases. The V gene's germline CDR1 is GTSNPN and CDR2 SVGIG (reference sequence). The CDR3 spells CAWSVQGFAEQYF. The CDR3 region has the DNA TGTGCCTGGAGTGTACAGGGGTTCGCGGAGCAGTACTTC. The full variable domain, with the rest looked up from reference TRBV30 and TRBJ2-7, is SQTIHQWPATLVQPVGSPLSLECTVEGTSNPNLYWYRQAAGRGLQLLFYSVGIGQISSEVPQNLSASRPQDRQFILSSKKLLLSDSGFYLCAWSVQGFAEQYFGPGTRLTVT.

The V gene is TRBV4-1, the J gene TRBJ2-7; D not resolved. Trimming left V 0 bases short and J 6 bases short, with 18 bases between. Germline CDR1 MGHRA, CDR2 YSYEKL. The CDR3 runs to 16 residues. The CDR3 coding sequence is TGCGCCAGCAGCCAAGATCGTCAGGCAGGATGGGGCGAGCAGTACTTC. Translation: CASSQDRQAGWGEQYF.

This clone was recorded once. The chain combines TRBV25-1 with TRBJ1-2; the D gene is possibly TRBD1 (5 bases). The germline V and J ends were trimmed by 2 bases and 1 base, with 11 bases remaining between them. The V gene's germline CDR1 is MGHDK and CDR2 SYGVNS. The CDR3 runs to 15 residues. CDR3 in amino acids: CASSEGADLNYGYTF. CDR3 DNA: TGTGCCAGCAGTGAAGGGGCAGACCTTAACTATGGCTACACCTTC.

The chain recombines TRBV19 with TRBJ2-6; D is unclear. CDR3 length equals 13 residues. The germline V gene has CDR1 LNHDA and CDR2 SQIVND (reference sequence). V was shortened by 10 bases and J by 0 bases, with 7 bases between the two germline ends. CDR3 in amino acids: CATRNSGANVLTF. CDR3 sequence (DNA): TGTGCCACCAGGAACTCTGGGGCCAACGTCCTGACTTTC.

This clone was detected only once. The CDR3 reads CASSLAASGRRSGYTF. CDR3 nucleotides: TGTGCCAGCAGCTTGGCTGCGTCAGGGCGCCGGTCTGGCTACACCTTC. The gene calls are TRBV5-6 and TRBJ1-2; D is perhaps TRBD1 (5 bases). V lost 0 bases to trimming and J lost 7 bases, with 19 bases between them. CDR1 is SGHDT, CDR2 YYEEEE, per germline. This CDR3 comprises 16 residues.

The genes are TRBV7-9 and TRBJ2-5; tentative D call: TRBD2 (5 bases). Germline CDR1 and CDR2: SEHNR and FQNEAQ (reference sequence). CDR3 length equals 13 residues. V was pared by 4 bases and J by 5 bases, with 11 bases between. CDR3 in DNA: TGTGCCAGCAGCTCGACTATCAGGGAGACCCAGTACTTC. This gives the protein CASSSTIRETQYF. Based on the CDR3 plus reference TRBV7-9 and TRBJ2-5, the full variable domain is DTGVSQNPRHKITKRGQNVTFRCDPISEHNRLYWYRQTLGQGPEFLTYFQNEAQLEKSRLLSDRFSAERPKGSFSTLEIQRTEQGDSAMYLCASSSTIRETQYFGPGTRLLVL.

The V gene is TRBV28, the J gene TRBJ2-5; D uncertain. Trimming shortened V by 3 bases and J by 1 base, and 12 bases separated the two germline ends. Germline V gene lookup returns CDR1 MDHEN and CDR2 SYDVKM. The CDR3 spans 15 residues. The CDR3 sequence is CASSLMGFLQETQYF. CDR3 DNA: TGTGCCAGCAGTTTGATGGGATTCCTCCAAGAGACCCAGTACTTC.

The rearrangement uses TRBV5-1 and TRBJ2-1; 8 nucleotides line up with TRBD2. Germline V CDR1 and CDR2: SGHRS, YFSETQ. The trim removed 4 bases at V and 3 bases at J, leaving 6 bases unmatched. The CDR3 contains 15 residues. Here the CDR3 reads CASSGAGGDYNEQFF. CDR3 DNA sequence: TGCGCCAGCAGCGGGGCGGGGGGCGACTACAATGAGCAGTTCTTC.

The CDR3 DNA reads as TGTGCCAGCAGTTTCAGAACAGACGAGCAGTACTTC. This translates into CASSFRTDEQYF. The V and J genes are TRBV28 and TRBJ2-7; D gene unclear. CDR1 is MDHEN, CDR2 SYDVKM, per germline. This CDR3 is 12 amino acids long. Trimming took off 3 bases at V and 5 bases at J, with 8 bases between the two ends.

The chain carries TRBV4-1 and TRBJ2-3, with D unclear. CDR1 is MGHRA, CDR2 YSYEKL, per germline. With 0 bases removed from V and 6 bases from J, the gap between germline ends came to 10 bases. The CDR3 loop spans 14 amino acids. The CDR3 protein is CASSQESGVDTQYF. DNA of the CDR3: TGCGCCAGCAGCCAAGAATCAGGAGTTGATACGCAGTATTTT.

The V and J genes are TRBV9 and TRBJ2-5; maybe TRBD1 (5 bases). CDR1 and CDR2 from the germline V gene are SGDLS and YYNGEE. V was shortened by 4 bases and J by 2 bases, with 12 bases between the two germline ends. The CDR3 runs to 14 residues. The DNA of the CDR3 is TGTGCCAGCAGCTTGGACACTGGACAAGAGACCCAGTACTTC. This sequence encodes CASSLDTGQETQYF. Full variable domain (outside the CDR3, taken from reference TRBV9 and TRBJ2-5): DSGVTQTPKHLITATGQRVTLRCSPRSGDLSVYWYQQSLDQGLQFLIQYYNGEERAKGNILERFSAQQFPDLHSELNLSSLELGDSALYFCASSLDTGQETQYFGPGTRLLVL.

The V gene is TRBV5-1, the J gene TRBJ1-1; D gene ambiguous. Trimming stripped 2 bases from V and 0 bases from J, with 14 bases between. CDR1 SGHRS and CDR2 YFSETQ come from the germline V gene. This CDR3 has 16 residues. The DNA for the CDR3 is TGCGCCAGCAGCTTTTTCGAGGAGGTACTGAACACTGAAGCTTTCTTT. This codes for CASSFFEEVLNTEAFF.

This rearrangement joins TRBV27 to TRBJ2-7; maybe TRBD2 (5 bases). Trimming removed 5 bases from V and 5 bases from J, with 19 bases in between. The CDR3 totals 15 residues. In germline, CDR1 is MNHEY, CDR2 SMNVEV (reference sequence). As DNA, the CDR3 is TGTGCCAGCAGTCCCTGGACGGACCCCGGGAACGAGCAGTACTTC. Translated, it gives CASSPWTDPGNEQYF.